The source of this T cell receptor (beta chain) is a study of blood T cell repertoires in COVID-19 (dated by TCRdb to between 2020 and 2021). Background for the entire study: Collaborator samples came from the United States, Italy and Spain and covered acute and convalescent phases of COVID-19. The prospective study material was composed of cDNA or gDNA derived from T cells, B-cell-depleted T cells, or PBMCs. A freely available public database, intended as a resource for researchers studying the immune response to SARS-CoV-2, is where the repertoires were released. Sample metadata almost always included a de-identified subject ID, COVID-19 status, age in years and sex. Where available, HLA class I and class II types were taken from metadata supplied by the sample provider and were not determined by assay-based typing. The dataset comprised deeply sampled blood TCRbeta repertoires from subjects exposed to, actively infected with, or recovered from COVID-19. The samples were drawn from the first 160 participants of the ongoing ImmuneRACE study and from 950 to 1,500 subjects provided by 6 global collaborators. What the work shows at the level of the full study, not this receptor alone: The quantity of clinical and demographic metadata differed by source and by participant and was supplied without curation.

The CDR3 measures 16 amino acids from cysteine to phenylalanine. CDR3 DNA is the only sequence kept; it has 48 bases, read in frame from the first base. Trimming removed 8 bases from V and 3 bases from J; the gene matches leave 17 bases unexplained. CDR1 and CDR2 were assigned from the germline V gene as SGHRS and YFSETQ. A word on this clone: Its antigen target is currently unknown. No much larger clone exists at a distance of one base, and base qualities are not known.

One collaborating source in Seattle enrolled patients during active infection and followed them longitudinally through the course of disease. Collaborating institutions collected whole blood in K2EDTA tubes following their own protocols. For TCRbeta analysis, collaborators shipped samples as frozen whole blood, isolated PBMCs, or DNA extracted from either of those sample types. TCRbeta CDR3 regions were amplified from genomic DNA using the immunoSEQ Assay, a bias-controlled multiplex PCR. The authors' analysis ran thus. The number of nucleated cells in each sample was estimated by amplification of reference gene primers within the assay. Sequence reads were collapsed and filtered to measure the absolute abundance of every unique TCRbeta CDR3 rearrangement. For each sample, productive Simpson clonality was calculated as the square root of Simpson's diversity index over productive rearrangements. TCRdb carries this immuneACCESS record with in-frame sequences only. Its versions omit some clonotypes, under half of them owing to an unresolved V gene in the studies checked, with the rest unexplained. For V, J and clone size, that table is used; D and trimming come from the DNA. Counted in this sample were 300,000 to 350,000 clones; 90% of them appeared once. Approximately 0.98% of the sample goes to the ten largest clones.

This receptor chain uses TRBV5-1 and TRBJ2-7; 7 of the junction bases match TRBD1. The sample consisted of peripheral blood. The clonotype originates from a middle-aged woman with COVID-19, enrolled during active disease. The sequenced DNA: TGCGCCAGAAGAACGACAGGGCGTCTTCAAGACTACGAGCAGTACTTC. Translated, it gives CARRTTGRLQDYEQYF.